One and the same sample provided the 15 T cell receptor beta chains below, sequenced in a study of CD8 T cells in ankylosing spondylitis. TCRdb processed the 5' RACE reads anew with MiXCR; each CDR3 protein has one entry. The sample has under 300,000 distinct CDR3 sequences; about 11% are singletons. Sequenced material: blood, either unsorted or a sorted T cell fraction (not recorded which). The receptors were gathered from a male donor with ankylosing spondylitis or in good health (not recorded which).

This chain connects TRBV7-9 to TRBJ2-1; possibly TRBD2 for D (6 bases). The CDR3 runs to 15 residues. V was clipped by 5 bases and J by 3 bases, with 14 bases between them. In germline, CDR1 is SEHNR, CDR2 FQNEAQ (reference sequence). CDR3 in amino acids: CASSARGTVYNEQFF. The CDR3 coding sequence is TGTGCCAGCAGCGCCCGGGGGACTGTCTACAATGAGCAGTTCTTC.

This clonotype was seen repeatedly, ten times or more. The chain combines TRBV29-1 with TRBJ2-4; a possible D gene is TRBD2 (5 bases). Trimming removed 6 bases from V and 0 bases from J, with 21 bases in between. The CDR3 consists of 17 residues. The germline CDR1 and CDR2 sequences are SQVTM and ANQGSEA. In nucleotides, the CDR3 is TGCAGCGTGTTGGTTATTTCGGGGTATGCAGCCAAAAACATTCAGTACTTC. It is translated as CSVLVISGYAAKNIQYF.

In this sample, this clonotype turned up many times. CDR3 coding DNA: TGCGCCAGCAGCGGCCGGACGGATCAACGGAACACTGAAGCTTTCTTT. Its translation is CASSGRTDQRNTEAFF. V is TRBV5-1 and J is TRBJ1-1; D is unresolved. With 4 bases removed from V and 1 base from J, the gap between germline ends came to 17 bases. Germline-derived CDR1 and CDR2 are SGHRS and YFSETQ. The CDR3 contains 16 residues.

The V call is TRBV20-1, the J call TRBJ1-2, with a tentative D call TRBD1 (6 bases). This CDR3 region has 11 residues. Trimming pared 6 bases from V and 8 bases from J, leaving 13 bases between. Germline CDR1 and CDR2: DFQATT and SNEGSKA (reference sequence). The CDR3 bases are TGCAGTGCGCTTAAGGGGGGCGGCTACACCTTC. It encodes CSALKGGGYTF.

This clonotype was seen at least ten times. This chain links TRBV21-1 with TRBJ1-5; the table's D call of TRBD1 was not tested on the DNA. TRBV21-1 is flagged as a pseudogene. The CDR3 totals 15 residues. For the CDR3, the DNA is TGTGCCAGCAGCAAAGGTACAGGGATGAGTCAGCCCCAGCATTTT. It codes for CASSKGTGMSQPQHF.

This clonotype was recorded at least ten times. The genes are TRBV9 and TRBJ2-1, with 8 bases fitting TRBD2. The CDR3 is made up of 17 amino acids. J lost 7 bases, V lost 5 bases, and 17 bases had no gene match. Germline V gene data show CDR1 as SGDLS and CDR2 as YYNGEE. CDR3 DNA: TGTGCCAGCAGTGTCCTGAGCGGGAGCGTTGGAGGGAATGAGCAGTTCTTC. Its protein product is CASSVLSGSVGGNEQFF.

This clonotype was counted ten times or more. This chain uses TRBV27 with TRBJ2-1; TRBD1 is a possible D gene (6 bases). The CDR3 sequence is 15 residues long. Germline CDR1 is MNHEY and CDR2 is SMNVEV (reference sequence). V shed 5 bases and J shed 9 bases, with 20 bases lying between them. The CDR3 here is CASSPNSGGRREQFF. In nucleotides, the CDR3 is TGTGCCAGCAGTCCCAATTCTGGGGGCCGACGTGAGCAGTTCTTC.

This clonotype has a count of ten or more. V and J are TRBV27 and TRBJ2-5; tentative D call: TRBD1 (6 bases). Germline V gene sequence: CDR1 MNHEY, CDR2 SMNVEV (reference sequence). The CDR3 sequence is 16 residues long. Trimming cost V 3 bases and J 2 bases, with 16 bases left between them. The chain's CDR3 is CASSLGAFSSQETQYF. In nucleotides, the CDR3 is TGTGCCAGCAGTTTGGGGGCCTTCTCCTCACAAGAGACCCAGTACTTC.

This clonotype came up many times. The CDR3 DNA sequence: TGCAGTGCCTCAAGCGGGGGGGTATCCGGGGAGCTGTTTTTT. Translating gives CSASSGGVSGELFF. The rearrangement uses TRBV20-1 and TRBJ2-2, with 10 bases fitting TRBD2. The CDR3 loop spans 14 amino acids. The germline V gene encodes CDR1 DFQATT and CDR2 SNEGSKA (reference sequence). The trim removed 6 bases at V and 6 bases at J, leaving 7 bases unmatched.

The chain employs TRBV10-2 and TRBJ1-2; 12 nucleotides line up with TRBD1. CDR3 length: 15 residues. Germline CDR1 is WSHSY and CDR2 is SAAADI. Trimming cost V 5 bases and J 8 bases; bases outside gene matches: 9. CDR3 coding DNA: TGCGCCAGCAGTCTTTCGGGACAGGGGGCTTCGGGCTACACCTTC. Translated, it gives CASSLSGQGASGYTF.

This clonotype was counted ten times or more. V is TRBV5-1 and J is TRBJ2-3; 7 nucleotides align to TRBD1. CDR3 length: 13 amino acids. CDR1 is SGHRS and CDR2 is YFSETQ in the germline V gene. The V and J ends lost 5 bases and 4 bases, in that order; junction bases with no gene match: 4. The CDR3, as DNA: TGCGCCAGCAGGACAGGGCCCTCAGATACGCAGTATTTT. Residues: CASRTGPSDTQYF.

The V and J genes are TRBV2 and TRBJ2-1, with 7 nucleotides matching TRBD2. Trimming cost V 8 bases and J 5 bases; bases outside gene matches: 9. Germline V lookup: CDR1 SNHLY, CDR2 FYNNEI. The CDR3 has 14 residues. The DNA of the CDR3 is TGTGCCAGCCAACCCTTCCGGGGGGACAATGAGCAGTTCTTC. Encoded protein: CASQPFRGDNEQFF.

This clonotype was recorded many times. The CDR3 reads CSADDRGIMNEQFF. The CDR3 nucleotides are TGCAGTGCGGACGACAGGGGGATAATGAATGAGCAGTTCTTC. This chain joins TRBV20-1 and TRBJ2-1, with 9 bases fitting TRBD1. CDR3 length: 14 amino acids. Trimming removed 6 bases from V and 7 bases from J; junction bases left unmatched: 10. Germline values: CDR1 DFQATT, CDR2 SNEGSKA (reference sequence).

This clonotype was recorded at least ten times. The CDR3 reads CASSLVGNTGELFF. CDR3 DNA: TGCGCCAGCAGCTTGGTCGGGAACACCGGGGAGCTGTTTTTT. The chain combines TRBV5-1 with TRBJ2-2, with D hard to call. V dropped 0 bases and J dropped 1 base, with 4 bases sitting between them. This CDR3 spans 14 amino acids. Germline V gene lookup returns CDR1 SGHRS and CDR2 YFSETQ. The full variable domain, completed using reference TRBV5-1 and TRBJ2-2, is KAGVTQTPRYLIKTRGQQVTLSCSPISGHRSVSWYQQTPGQGLQFLFEYFSETQRNKGNFPGRFSGRQFSNSRSEMNVSTLELGDSALYLCASSLVGNTGELFFGEGSRLTVL.

This clonotype came up many times. The rearrangement uses TRBV7-9 and TRBJ1-3; tentatively, D is TRBD1 (6 bases). Trimming left V 8 bases short and J 8 bases short, with 16 bases between. This CDR3 is built from 13 residues. CDR1 is SEHNR and CDR2 is FQNEAQ in the germline V gene (reference sequence). The CDR3, as DNA: TGTGCCAGCGGGGCATCAGGGGCGGACACCATATATTTT. Its translation is CASGASGADTIYF.